The 12 T cell receptor beta chains listed next were all sequenced from one sample in a study of regulatory T cells in long-lasting Graves disease. Library construction for TCR beta used iRepertoire HTBI primers and Arm-PCR of CDR3 regions. One entry per CDR3 protein, called by TCRdb with MiXCR from the multiplex PCR reads. The sample contains 350,000 to 550,000 distinct CDR3 sequences, about 15% of which appear only once. Time point described: newly diagnosed GD, antithyroid drugs for less than 3 months. The TCR library was prepared using RNA isolated from PBMCs. Another study also made use of these data, one on T cells in Graves' hyperthyroidism and ophthalmopathy.

Sequenced material: peripheral blood mononuclear cells (PBMCs), taken at new diagnosis, from a patient treated with antithyroid drugs. The source of these receptors is a woman aged 30 to 39 with Graves disease.

This clonotype has ten or more counts. V is TRBV5-6 and J is TRBJ2-7, with 10 bases fitting TRBD1. Looked up from germline, CDR1 is SGHDT and CDR2 is YYEEEE. The length of the CDR3 is 13 residues. J gave up 6 bases and V 6 bases, and 6 bases lay outside the gene matches. As DNA, the CDR3 is TGTGCCAGCACGTCCGGGACAGGGGTCGAGCAGTACTTC. Translated, it gives CASTSGTGVEQYF.

This clonotype was seen a few times. A much more abundant neighbour one base away suggests this may be a read error. V usage is TRBV20-1 and J usage is TRBJ2-7, with D possibly being TRBD2 (5 bases). There are 17 residues in the CDR3. Germline V CDR1 and CDR2: DFQATT, SNEGSKA (reference sequence). The CDR3 protein is CSASLRRGMRATYEQHF. The CDR3 region has the DNA TGCAGTGCTAGCCTCCGGCGAGGAATGCGGGCGACCTACGAGCAGCACTTC.

This clonotype has at least ten counts. The chain is built from TRBV20-1 and TRBJ1-2; D remains unclear. Between the trimmed V and J ends, which lost 0 bases and 1 base, there was a span of 6 bases. The germline CDR1 and CDR2 sequences are DFQATT and SNEGSKA (reference sequence). CDR3 length equals 13 residues. CDR3 in amino acids: CSAREASNYGYTF. Here the CDR3 DNA reads TGCAGTGCTAGAGAGGCCAGTAACTATGGCTACACCTTC.

This clonotype has more than one count but fewer than ten. The CDR3, as DNA: TGTGCCAGCAGCTCGTCGACAGGGGGCAGCTACGAGCAGTACTTC. Protein: CASSSSTGGSYEQYF. This chain connects TRBV13 to TRBJ2-7; 10 bases match TRBD1. Germline trimming cut 4 bases from V and 3 bases from J; bases unmatched to any gene: 6. Germline V gene sequence: CDR1 PRHDT, CDR2 FYEKMQ (reference sequence). The CDR3 covers 15 residues.

The chain combines TRBV9 with TRBJ2-2, with no clear D. CDR1 and CDR2 (germline): SGDLS, YYNGEE. The CDR3 loop spans 14 amino acids. V was cut by 4 bases and J by 6 bases, with 13 bases left in between. The CDR3 spells CASSFQDSSGELFF. CDR3 nucleotides: TGTGCCAGCAGCTTTCAAGACTCTTCCGGGGAGCTGTTTTTT.

This clonotype was detected only a few times. The rearrangement joins TRBV10-1 to TRBJ1-1; 8 bases agree with TRBD1. The CDR3 contains 15 residues. Trimming cost V 7 bases and J 1 base; bases outside gene matches: 8. Per germline, CDR1 WNHNN and CDR2 SYGVQD (reference sequence). The CDR3 region has the DNA TGCGCCAGCAAGGCCGGGACAGGATCGAACACTGAAGCTTTCTTT. Residues: CASKAGTGSNTEAFF.

The CDR3 DNA is TGTGCCACCAGCATGCGGGACAGGGGAGTCCATGAGCAGTTCTTC. Its translation is CATSMRDRGVHEQFF. The rearrangement links TRBV15 to TRBJ2-1, with TRBD1 matching over 10 bases. The CDR3 length is 15 residues. V shed 4 bases and J 8 bases; nucleotides not matched to a gene: 8. Germline lookup yields CDR1 LNHNV and CDR2 YYDKDF (reference sequence).

This clonotype was counted many times. The chain links TRBV11-3 to TRBJ2-3; TRBD1 matches at 8 bases. Germline lookup yields CDR1 SGHNT and CDR2 YENEEA. Trimming took 5 bases from V and 3 from J; bases not matched to a gene: 4. The CDR3 consists of 14 residues. The CDR3 spells CASSRHRGTDTQYF. The CDR3, as DNA: TGTGCCAGCAGCCGTCACAGGGGGACAGATACGCAGTATTTT.

The chain links TRBV11-2 to TRBJ1-1; D not resolved. This CDR3 is built from 15 residues. V lost 0 bases and J 0 bases, leaving 8 bases between the germline ends. Per germline, CDR1 SGHAT and CDR2 FQNNGV. This CDR3 is CASSLDPSMNTEAFF. In DNA form, the CDR3 reads TGTGCCAGCAGCTTAGATCCTTCCATGAACACTGAAGCTTTCTTT.

The sample holds many counts of this clonotype. The rearrangement links TRBV11-1 to TRBJ1-1; tentatively, D is TRBD1 (5 bases). The CDR3 is made up of 16 amino acids. V was clipped by 2 bases and J by 3 bases, with 16 bases between them. CDR1 is SGHAT and CDR2 is FQDESV in the germline V gene (reference sequence). The CDR3 loop is CASSLSTALVDTEAFF. CDR3 DNA sequence: TGTGCCAGCAGCTTATCGACAGCCCTGGTGGACACTGAAGCTTTCTTT.

This clonotype was seen ten or more times. The chain is built from TRBV5-5 and TRBJ1-5; TRBD1 is a possible D gene (5 bases). In germline, CDR1 is SGHKS, CDR2 YYEKEE (reference sequence). V lost 3 bases to trimming and J lost 6 bases, with 13 bases between them. This CDR3 spans 14 amino acids. CDR3 bases: TGTGCCAGCAGCTCGGGCAGGGCCTTTCAGCCCCAGCATTTT. Translation gives CASSSGRAFQPQHF. Combining the CDR3 with reference TRBV5-5 and TRBJ1-5 gives the whole variable domain DAGVTQSPTHLIKTRGQQVTLRCSPISGHKSVSWYQQVLGQGPQFIFQYYEKEERGRGNFPDRFSARQFPNYSSELNVNALLLGDSALYLCASSSGRAFQPQHFGDGTRLSIL.

Points on this clonotype: A much more abundant neighbour one base away suggests this may be a read error. The chain recombines TRBV11-1 with TRBJ2-2; D tentatively fits TRBD1 or TRBD2 (6 bases each). Germline values: CDR1 SGHAT, CDR2 FQDESV (reference sequence). This CDR3 region has 13 residues. In DNA, the CDR3 is TGTGCCAGCGTTAGGGGGGCCACCGGGGAGCTGTCTTTT. This codes for CASVRGATGELSF.